This TCR beta chain originates from a study of metastatic and nonmetastatic thyroid tumors. Among the patients, none had received any treatment before thyroid surgery. TCRdb re-analyzed the PCR reads using MiXCR. The sample holds 20,000 or so clones, about 20% seen once. CDR3 size: 12 residues. V lost 4 bases to trimming and J lost 1 base, with 8 bases between them. From germline, CDR1 is DFQATT and CDR2 SNEGSKA (reference sequence). The clonotype originates from a female donor with papillary thyroid cancer or a benign thyroid nodule (not recorded which). Some clones in this sample may be carry-over from other donors' samples. Source material: tumor tissue. The chain joins TRBV20-1 to TRBJ2-7; D is undetermined. The CDR3 loop reads CSAIAASYEQYF. CDR3 bases: TGCAGTGCTATTGCGGCGTCCTACGAGCAGTACTTC.